The 16 T cell receptor beta chains given below trace back to one sample, sequenced in a study of blood T cells in healthy people across ages. A second PCR of roughly 7 to 11 cycles used a sample-barcoded 5' primer and a J-beta primer mix. TCRdb recomputed calls from the 5' RACE reads with MiXCR, one row per CDR3 protein. The sample consists of more than 1.4 million distinct CDR3 sequences, approximately 38% of them appearing once. Sequencing used blood. Source of these receptors: a woman younger than 30 in good health.

This clonotype was counted a few times. The V call is TRBV25-1, the J call TRBJ2-1; 10 bases line up with TRBD2. After removal of 6 bases from V and 5 bases from J, the junction contained 28 bases not matched to a gene. Germline values: CDR1 MGHDK, CDR2 SYGVNS. The CDR3 sequence is 22 residues long. The DNA of the CDR3 is TGTGCCAGCAGAGGACCGACCCGGCATGGAGCGGGAGGGCCCCTTTTGAACAATGAGCAGTTCTTC. Its translation: CASRGPTRHGAGGPLLNNEQFF.

The chain uses TRBV12-3 or TRBV12-4 and TRBJ1-2; 7 bases line up with TRBD1. The length of the CDR3 is 14 residues. The trim removed 7 bases at V and 4 bases at J, leaving 9 bases unmatched. The CDR3 DNA follows: TGTGCCAGCACCCTACTGGCAGGGGGCTATGGCTACACCTTC. It codes for CASTLLAGGYGYTF.

V usage is TRBV20-1 and J usage is TRBJ1-2; no firm D call. The V gene lost 2 bases and the J gene lost 4 bases, with 5 bases spanning the gap. The CDR3 extends over 11 amino acids. Germline CDR1 is DFQATT and CDR2 is SNEGSKA (reference sequence). CDR3 nucleotides: TGCAGTGCTAGACGCAGCTATGGCTACACCTTC. Translation gives CSARRSYGYTF.

The chain uses TRBV4-1 and TRBJ2-4, with TRBD1 as a possible D gene (5 bases). Matching the DNA end better, TRBJ2-7 makes the J call doubtful. The CDR3 extends over 15 amino acids. The germline V gene encodes CDR1 MGHRA and CDR2 YSYEKL. The CDR3 reads CASSQDGAGDYEQYF. Here the CDR3 DNA reads TGCGCCAGCAGCCAAGATGGGGCCGGAGACTACGAGCAGTACTTC.

This clonotype was seen only a few times. The rearrangement uses TRBV5-1 and TRBJ2-1; 14 bases fit TRBD2. CDR1 is SGHRS and CDR2 is YFSETQ in the germline V gene. V shed 0 bases, J shed 0 bases, and the junction held 5 bases outside the gene matches. The CDR3 is made up of 19 amino acids. CDR3 amino acids: CASSLAGTSGRGSYNEQFF. The CDR3, as DNA: TGCGCCAGCAGCTTGGCTGGGACTAGCGGGAGAGGCTCCTACAATGAGCAGTTCTTC.

This clonotype was found a few times. This chain links TRBV5-1 with TRBJ2-5; 8 bases are a match to TRBD1. V shed 0 bases and J 11 bases; nucleotides not matched to a gene: 15. Germline values: CDR1 SGHRS, CDR2 YFSETQ. CDR3 length: 16 residues. The CDR3 is CASSLDQGAIYGEQYF. The CDR3 region has the DNA TGCGCCAGCAGCTTGGACCAGGGGGCTATCTATGGTGAGCAGTACTTC. Supplemented by reference TRBV5-1 and TRBJ2-5, the full variable domain reads KAGVTQTPRYLIKTRGQQVTLSCSPISGHRSVSWYQQTPGQGLQFLFEYFSETQRNKGNFPGRFSGRQFSNSRSEMNVSTLELGDSALYLCASSLDQGAIYGEQYFGPGTRLLVL.

V is TRBV5-6 and J is TRBJ2-7; 10 nucleotides match TRBD2. Germline-derived CDR1 and CDR2 are SGHDT and YYEEEE. After removal of 0 bases from V and 0 bases from J, the junction contained 9 bases not matched to a gene. The CDR3 consists of 18 residues. This CDR3 reads CASSLGGSGRPRSYEQYF. The CDR3 nucleotides are TGTGCCAGCAGCTTGGGGGGTAGCGGGAGGCCCCGCTCCTACGAGCAGTACTTC.

The chain links TRBV12-3 or TRBV12-4 to TRBJ1-1; D unclear. This CDR3 is built from 13 residues. V was trimmed by 8 bases and J by 5 bases, leaving 15 bases between them. CDR3 sequence: CASDLMLETEAFF. The CDR3 DNA reads as TGTGCCAGCGATCTAATGCTAGAGACTGAAGCTTTCTTT.

This chain uses TRBV7-8 with TRBJ2-3; D uncertain. V was shortened by 3 bases and J by 0 bases, with 10 bases between the two germline ends. Germline-derived CDR1 and CDR2 are SGHVS and FQNEAQ. This CDR3 is 15 amino acids long. CDR3 nucleotide sequence: TGTGCCAGCAGCTTCCTGGGGTCCAGCACAGATACGCAGTATTTT. It translates to CASSFLGSSTDTQYF.

This clonotype showed up many times. The chain links TRBV12-3 or TRBV12-4 to TRBJ2-1; possible D gene TRBD1, 5 bases. The ends were cut back, 6 bases at V and 2 bases at J, with 8 bases in the middle. This CDR3 spans 13 amino acids. In DNA form, the CDR3 reads TGTGCCAGCAGGTCAGGGACCTACAATGAGCAGTTCTTC. Amino acid sequence: CASRSGTYNEQFF.

This chain uses TRBV2 with TRBJ2-3; TRBD2 aligns across 8 bases. V trimming: 3 bases; J trimming: 3 bases; junction bases outside the gene matches: 8. Germline loops: CDR1 SNHLY, CDR2 FYNNEI. CDR3 length: 16 residues. The CDR3 loop is CASSESSGASTDTQYF. In DNA form, the CDR3 reads TGTGCCAGCAGTGAGAGTAGCGGGGCTTCGACAGATACGCAGTATTTT.

A few counts support this clonotype. The chain has TRBV20-1 and TRBJ2-7, with TRBD2 identical over 12 bases. CDR3 length equals 17 residues. Germline values: CDR1 DFQATT, CDR2 SNEGSKA (reference sequence). J lost 0 bases, V lost 4 bases, and 10 bases had no gene match. Written as DNA, the CDR3 is TGCAGTGCTATTAGGACTAGCGGGGCTGCTAGCTCCTACGAGCAGTACTTC. It yields the protein CSAIRTSGAASSYEQYF.

This clonotype was detected only a few times. This rearrangement joins TRBV6-8 to TRBJ1-2; possible D gene TRBD1, 6 bases. CDR3 length: 16 amino acids. The V end was cut by 2 bases, the J end by 5 bases, with 18 bases between. Germline V CDR1 and CDR2: MNHGY, SAAAGT. The CDR3 loop is CASSYTTGTSSYGYTF. The CDR3, as DNA: TGTGCCAGCAGTTACACCACCGGGACATCTTCATATGGCTACACCTTC.

The chain uses TRBV7-2 and TRBJ2-3, with 12 bases that match TRBD2. From germline, CDR1 is SGHTA and CDR2 FQGNSA. This CDR3 contains 17 residues. With V trimmed by 4 bases and J by 3 bases, 8 bases remained unmatched. In DNA, the CDR3 is TGTGCCAGCAGCTCTTCGCGACTAGCGGGAGCGACAGATACGCAGTATTTT. Translation gives CASSSSRLAGATDTQYF.

The chain has TRBV5-1 and TRBJ1-2; maybe TRBD1 (6 bases). V was cut by 0 bases and J by 4 bases, with 13 bases left in between. Germline V gives CDR1 SGHRS, CDR2 YFSETQ. This CDR3 comprises 15 residues. The chain's CDR3 is CASSLVATTGYGYTF. The CDR3 region has the DNA TGCGCCAGCAGCTTGGTGGCAACGACAGGCTATGGCTACACCTTC.

The chain combines TRBV5-1 with TRBJ2-3; the D is unclear. V shed 0 bases and J shed 6 bases, with 8 bases lying between them. This CDR3 comprises 13 residues. Germline assignment: CDR1 SGHRS and CDR2 YFSETQ. CDR3 bases: TGCGCCAGCAGCTTGGCCGCGATGGATACGCAGTATTTT. Protein: CASSLAAMDTQYF.